The rows below give T cell receptor beta chains drawn from one sample of a study of T cell repertoires in cytomegalovirus infection. TCRdb re-derived calls from the reads in MiXCR, one entry per CDR3 protein. Of roughly 120,000 distinct CDR3 sequences in the sample, around 30% are singletons; the top ten hold around 41%. Their cognate antigens are unknown. Sample: CD8+ T cells from cultured PBMCs, taken from culture after CMV antigen stimulation. Receptors originate from a human donor in good health (CMV status not recorded). Some clones in this sample may be carry-over from other donors' samples. CDR3s include the opening cysteine and the closing phenylalanine or tryptophan. The order of the fields is CDR3 protein, V gene, J gene.

CASSQERGNGNQPQHF	TRBV4-1	TRBJ1-5
CASSPTQNQPQHF	TRBV27	TRBJ1-5
CASSPYEGTYGYTF	TRBV7-6	TRBJ1-2
CASSLNRVRTQYF	TRBV12-3/TRBV12-4	TRBJ2-5
CASSLGLAGYEQYF	TRBV7-2	TRBJ2-7
CSTLLAGVYEQYF	TRBV20-1	TRBJ2-7
CASSFGPESSYGYTF	TRBV12-3/TRBV12-4	TRBJ1-2
CASKEADSGANVLTF	TRBV19	TRBJ2-6
CSARGVPGEEYEQYF	TRBV20-1	TRBJ2-7
CASMGGRGRTTEAFF	TRBV2	TRBJ1-1